Below, one T cell receptor (beta chain) is given with its context. Libraries were prepared by immunoSEQ multiplex PCR; TCRdb keeps only in-frame clonotypes and omits some of them. Here the sample spans approximately 99,000 clones, about 83% being singletons. Trimming removed 3 bases at V and 9 bases at J, with 9 bases between. The CDR3 totals 12 residues. These data originate in a study of blood T cell repertoires in COVID-19. The sequenced material came from peripheral blood. The V and J genes are TRBV12-3 or TRBV12-4 and TRBJ2-1; D gene uncertain. The source is a man between 65 and 85 years old with active or convalescent COVID-19. As DNA, the CDR3 is TGTGCCAGCAGTTTTCCTGCGGTTGAGCAGTTCTTC. Amino acid sequence: CASSFPAVEQFF.